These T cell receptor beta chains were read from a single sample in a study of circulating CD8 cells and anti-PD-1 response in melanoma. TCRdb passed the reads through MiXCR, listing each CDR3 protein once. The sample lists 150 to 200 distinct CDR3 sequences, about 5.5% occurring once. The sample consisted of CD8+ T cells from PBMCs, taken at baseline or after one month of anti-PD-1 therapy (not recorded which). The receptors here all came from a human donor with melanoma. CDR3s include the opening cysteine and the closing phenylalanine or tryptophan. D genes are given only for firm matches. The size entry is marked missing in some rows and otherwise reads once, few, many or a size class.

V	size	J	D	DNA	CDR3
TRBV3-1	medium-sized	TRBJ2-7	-	TGTGCCAGCAGCCAAGCCAGTGGAGGGGTCGAGCAGTACTTC	CASSQASGGVEQYF
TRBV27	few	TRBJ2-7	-	TGTGCCAGCAGGGATACAGACAGCTCCTACGAGCAGTACTTC	CASRDTDSSYEQYF
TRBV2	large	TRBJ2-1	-	TGTGCCAGCAGTGCATCGAGGCAGGGACTTTGGAATGAGCAGTTCTTC	CASSASRQGLWNEQFF
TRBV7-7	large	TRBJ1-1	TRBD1	TGTGCTAGCAGCCCCGGGACAGGCACTGAAGCTTTCTTT	CASSPGTGTEAFF
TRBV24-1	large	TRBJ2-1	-	TGTGCCACCAGTGACTCCTACAGTGATGAGCAGTTCTTC	CATSDSYSDEQFF
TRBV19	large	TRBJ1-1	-	TGTGCCAGTATTGGCACAGGGCTTGGCACTGAAGCTTTCTTT	CASIGTGLGTEAFF
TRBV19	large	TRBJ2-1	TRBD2	TGTGCCAGTAGTATAGCTAGCGGCCACTACAATGAGCAGTTCTTC	CASSIASGHYNEQFF
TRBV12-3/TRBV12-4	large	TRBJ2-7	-	TGTGCCAGCAGTTCCTCCTACGAGCAGTACTTC	CASSSSYEQYF
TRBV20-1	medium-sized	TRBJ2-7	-	TGCAGTGCTAGAGCCCAGGGATCCTACGAGCAGTACTTC	CSARAQGSYEQYF
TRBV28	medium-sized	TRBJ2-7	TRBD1	TGTGCCAGCAGTCCCCCCCGGGACAGTTCCTACGAGCAGTACTTC	CASSPPRDSSYEQYF
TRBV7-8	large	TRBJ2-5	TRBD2	TGTGCCAGCAGCTTCCCTCCCGGGAGGGACCAAGAGACCCAGTACTTC	CASSFPPGRDQETQYF
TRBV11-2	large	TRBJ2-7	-	TGTGCCAGCAGCTTCCAGGGTTGGGAGCAGTACTTC	CASSFQGWEQYF
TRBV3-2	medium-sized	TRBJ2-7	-	TGTGCCAGCAGCCCCAAATACGAGCAGTACTTC	CASSPKYEQYF
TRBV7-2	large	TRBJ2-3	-	TGTGCCAGCAGCTTGTACGGGGTAGGCACAGATACGCAGTATTTT	CASSLYGVGTDTQYF
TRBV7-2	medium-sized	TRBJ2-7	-	TGTGCCAGCAGCTTTTTCGCGGGGGCCTCCTACTCCTACGAGCAGTACTTC	CASSFFAGASYSYEQYF
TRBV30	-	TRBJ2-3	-	TGTGGGGGGGGCCTAGATACGCAGTATTTT	CGGGLDTQYF
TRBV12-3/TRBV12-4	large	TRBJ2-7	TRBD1	TGTGCCAGCTCCGGGACAGGGGGCTCATCGATTTCCTACGAGCAGTACTTC	CASSGTGGSSISYEQYF
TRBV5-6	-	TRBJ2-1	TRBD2	TGTGCCAGCAGTCCGAGCGGGGGTGAACAGTTCTTC	CASSPSGGEQFF
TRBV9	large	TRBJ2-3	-	TGTGCCAGCAGCGCCGCAGGAGTCCGCCCGGGCGATACGCAGTATTTT	CASSAAGVRPGDTQYF
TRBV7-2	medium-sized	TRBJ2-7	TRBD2	TGTGCCAGCAGCTTAGGGGCTAGCGGGGCCTACGAGCAGTACTTC	CASSLGASGAYEQYF
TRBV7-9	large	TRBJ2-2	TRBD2	TGTGCCAGCAGCGGGGACTACGACACCGGGGAGCTGTTTTTT	CASSGDYDTGELFF
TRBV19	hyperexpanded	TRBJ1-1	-	TGTGCCAGTAGTATAGGGAGGACTGAAGCTTTCTTT	CASSIGRTEAFF
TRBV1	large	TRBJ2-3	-	TGCACCAGCAGCCAAGTTGGTTCTAGCGGGCCCACAGATACGCAGTATTTT	CTSSQVGSSGPTDTQYF
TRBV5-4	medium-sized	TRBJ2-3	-	TGTGCCAGCAGCTTGGGCCGGACTAGCACAGATACGCAGTATTTT	CASSLGRTSTDTQYF
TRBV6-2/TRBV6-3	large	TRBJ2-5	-	TGTGCCAGCAGTTACTCGATATTACAGGGAGGCCAAGAGACCCAGTACTTC	CASSYSILQGGQETQYF
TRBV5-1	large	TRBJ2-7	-	TGCGCCAGCAGCCCGGGATCCTACACGGGCTACGAGCAGTACTTC	CASSPGSYTGYEQYF
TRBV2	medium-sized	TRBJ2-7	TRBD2	TGTGCCAGAAGGGGACTAGCGGGGGACTCCTACGAGCAGTACTTC	CARRGLAGDSYEQYF